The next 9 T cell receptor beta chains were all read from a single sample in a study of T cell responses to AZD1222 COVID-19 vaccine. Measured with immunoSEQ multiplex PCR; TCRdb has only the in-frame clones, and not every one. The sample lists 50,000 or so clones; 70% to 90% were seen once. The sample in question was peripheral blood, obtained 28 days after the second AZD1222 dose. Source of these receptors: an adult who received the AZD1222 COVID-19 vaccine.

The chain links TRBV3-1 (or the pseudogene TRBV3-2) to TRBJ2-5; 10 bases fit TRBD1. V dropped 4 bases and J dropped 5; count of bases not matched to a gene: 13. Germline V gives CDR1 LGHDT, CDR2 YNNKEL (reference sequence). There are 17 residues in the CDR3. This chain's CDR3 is CASSPGQGTLWRETQYF. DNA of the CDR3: TGTGCCAGCAGCCCGGGACAGGGGACCTTATGGCGGGAGACCCAGTACTTC.

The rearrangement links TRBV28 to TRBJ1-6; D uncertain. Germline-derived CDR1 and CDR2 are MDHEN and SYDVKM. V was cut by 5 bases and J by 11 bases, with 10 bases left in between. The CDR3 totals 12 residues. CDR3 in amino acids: CASSPVGAPLHF. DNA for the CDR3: TGTGCCAGCAGTCCGGTGGGTGCACCCCTCCACTTT.

DNA for the CDR3: TGTGCCAGCAGCGTAGACCAGCGGGGGCAAGAGACCCAGTACTTC. Protein: CASSVDQRGQETQYF. This rearrangement joins TRBV9 to TRBJ2-5, with TRBD2 matching 8 bases. Germline CDR1 SGDLS, CDR2 YYNGEE. The CDR3 runs to 15 residues. The V and J ends lost 0 bases and 2 bases, in that order; junction bases with no gene match: 3. The entire variable domain, with the rest obtained from reference TRBV9 and TRBJ2-5, is as follows: DSGVTQTPKHLITATGQRVTLRCSPRSGDLSVYWYQQSLDQGLQFLIQYYNGEERAKGNILERFSAQQFPDLHSELNLSSLELGDSALYFCASSVDQRGQETQYFGPGTRLLVL.

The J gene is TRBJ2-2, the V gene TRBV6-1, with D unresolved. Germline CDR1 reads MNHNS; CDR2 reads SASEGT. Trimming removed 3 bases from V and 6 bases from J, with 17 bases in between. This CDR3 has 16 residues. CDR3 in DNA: TGTGCCAGCAGTGAGACGGTGGAACGTGGGGCCGGGGAGCTGTTTTTT. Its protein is CASSETVERGAGELFF.

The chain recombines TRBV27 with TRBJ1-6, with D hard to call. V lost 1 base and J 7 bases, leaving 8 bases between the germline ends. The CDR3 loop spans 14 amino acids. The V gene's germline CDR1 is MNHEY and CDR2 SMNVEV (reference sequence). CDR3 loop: CASSLFGLNSPLHF. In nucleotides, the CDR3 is TGTGCCAGCAGTTTATTCGGGTTGAATTCACCCCTCCACTTT.

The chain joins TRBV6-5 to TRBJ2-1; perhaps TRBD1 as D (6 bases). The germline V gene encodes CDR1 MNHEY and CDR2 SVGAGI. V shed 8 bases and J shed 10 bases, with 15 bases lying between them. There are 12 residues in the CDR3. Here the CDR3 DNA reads TGTGCCAGCCATTGGGGGCCGGGGGAGCAGTTCTTC. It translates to CASHWGPGEQFF.

DNA for the CDR3: TGTGCCAGTAGTACTGGCCTTAGGGAGCAGTACTTC. It is translated as CASSTGLREQYF. The chain carries TRBV19 and TRBJ2-7, with D uncertain. CDR1 LNHDA and CDR2 SQIVND come from the germline V gene (reference sequence). Trimming stripped 4 bases from V and 7 bases from J, with 11 bases between. This CDR3 is built from 12 residues. Looking up the rest from reference TRBV19 and TRBJ2-7 gives the full variable domain: DGGITQSPKYLFRKEGQNVTLSCEQNLNHDAMYWYRQDPGQGLRLIYYSQIVNDFQKGDIAEGYSVSREKKESFPLTVTSAQKNPTAFYLCASSTGLREQYFGPGTRLTVT.

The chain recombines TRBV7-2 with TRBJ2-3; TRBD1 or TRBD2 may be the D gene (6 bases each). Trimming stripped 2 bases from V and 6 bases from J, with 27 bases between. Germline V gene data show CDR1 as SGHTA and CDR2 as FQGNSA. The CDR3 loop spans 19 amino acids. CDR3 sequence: CASSLPRRLNTGLADTQYF. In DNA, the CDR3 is TGTGCCAGCAGCTTACCACGTCGGCTTAACACAGGGCTAGCGGATACGCAGTATTTT.

This CDR3 reads CASSPAGIHRGEGYTF. For the CDR3, the DNA is TGTGCCAGCAGCCCGGCCGGGATCCACAGGGGGGAAGGCTACACCTTC. The rearrangement uses TRBV5-8 and TRBJ1-2; 8 bases map to TRBD1. With V trimmed by 4 bases and J by 8 bases, 16 bases remained unmatched. The CDR3 has 16 amino acids. The V gene's germline CDR1 is SGHTS and CDR2 YDEGEE.